This T cell receptor (beta chain) was identified during a study of neurological immune-mediated disorders. The authors made cDNA by 5'RACE with 10-nucleotide random UMIs. Every sequencing run generated in excess of 160 million TCR-beta sequences. These sequences covered 15-18 subjects. Using its own MiXCR run on the 5' RACE reads, TCRdb lists one record per CDR3 protein. The sample yields 42,000 or so distinct CDR3 sequences, approximately 2.4% seen once. Source material was 2 million unsorted PBMCs, stored at -80 °C in RNAlater. V trimming: 5 bases; J trimming: 3 bases; junction bases outside the gene matches: 2. Germline values: CDR1 DFQATT, CDR2 SNEGSKA (reference sequence). The CDR3 contains 12 residues. Study-level findings and limits: Phylogenetic grouping placed 18 of 34 multiple sclerosis patients' repertoires in one related-CDR3 cluster, a possible signature.

This clonotype was observed many times. Its antigen is still unknown. The specimen was PBMCs. This chain joins TRBV20-1 and TRBJ2-7; 9 bases match TRBD1. This sequence was found in a man aged 25-40 years with multiple sclerosis. The CDR3 DNA is TGCAGTGCTTCGGACAGGGGCTACGAGCAGTACTTC. Translation: CSASDRGYEQYF.